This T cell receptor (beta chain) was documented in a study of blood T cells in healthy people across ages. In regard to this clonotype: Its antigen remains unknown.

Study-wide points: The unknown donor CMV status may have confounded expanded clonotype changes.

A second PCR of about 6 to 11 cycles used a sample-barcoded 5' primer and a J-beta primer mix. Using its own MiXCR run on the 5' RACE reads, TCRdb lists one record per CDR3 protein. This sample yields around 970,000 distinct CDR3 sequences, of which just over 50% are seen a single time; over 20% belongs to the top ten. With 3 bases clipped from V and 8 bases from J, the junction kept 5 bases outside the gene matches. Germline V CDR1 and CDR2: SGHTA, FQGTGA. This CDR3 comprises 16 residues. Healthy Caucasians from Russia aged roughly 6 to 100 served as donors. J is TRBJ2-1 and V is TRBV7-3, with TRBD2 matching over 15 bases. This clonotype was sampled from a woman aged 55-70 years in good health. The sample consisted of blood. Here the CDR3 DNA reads TGTGCCAGCAGCTTGCCGGGACTAGCGGGAGGAGATGAGCAGTTCTTC. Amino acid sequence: CASSLPGLAGGDEQFF. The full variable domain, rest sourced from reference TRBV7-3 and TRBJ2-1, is GAGVSQTPSNKVTEKGKYVELRCDPISGHTALYWYRQSLGQGPEFLIYFQGTGAADDSGLPNDRFFAVRPEGSVSTLKIQRTERGDSAVYLCASSLPGLAGGDEQFFGPGTRLTVL.